Listed here are 26 T cell receptor beta chains from one sample, sequenced in a study of cytomegalovirus exposure and HLA in healthy donors. The PCR had 60 Vbeta and 13 Jbeta primers. Produced via immunoSEQ multiplex PCR; TCRdb's table is partial and in-frame only. The profile covers 55,000 to 65,000 clones, with around 83% appearing a single time and under 2% taken by the ten largest. Sequencing input: PBMCs. The receptor set was obtained from a human donor in good health.

The J gene is TRBJ1-1, the V gene TRBV7-2; TRBD1 is a possible D gene (6 bases). Trimming removed 3 bases at V and 5 bases at J, with 13 bases between. This CDR3 has 14 residues. CDR1 is SGHTA and CDR2 is FQGNSA in the germline V gene. Written as DNA, the CDR3 is TGTGCCAGCAGCTTGGGAGGGGGTAGGACTGAAGCTTTCTTT. Its protein is CASSLGGGRTEAFF. The full variable domain, with the rest looked up from reference TRBV7-2 and TRBJ1-1, is GAGVSQSPSNKVTEKGKDVELRCDPISGHTALYWYRQSLGQGLEFLIYFQGNSAPDKSGLPSDRFSAERTGGSVSTLTIQRTQQEDSAVYLCASSLGGGRTEAFFGQGTRLTVV.

The chain has TRBV11-2 and TRBJ2-3; 7 bases map to TRBD2. V lost 4 bases to trimming and J lost 4 bases; unmatched junction nucleotides: 14. CDR3 length: 17 residues. Germline CDR1 reads SGHAT; CDR2 reads FQNNGV. CDR3 DNA sequence: TGTGCCAGCAGCTCAATTAGGGGCGGACGGGGGGCAGATACGCAGTATTTT. Its protein product is CASSSIRGGRGADTQYF.

J is TRBJ2-5 and V is TRBV5-4; D possibly corresponds to TRBD2 (6 bases). The CDR3 totals 13 residues. CDR1 is SGHNT and CDR2 is YYREEE in the germline V gene (reference sequence). With 3 bases removed from V and 7 bases from J, the gap between germline ends came to 13 bases. The CDR3 here is CASSSRLVGTQYF. DNA for the CDR3: TGTGCCAGCAGCTCCAGACTAGTGGGGACCCAGTACTTC.

The chain recombines TRBV6-5 with TRBJ2-7, with TRBD2 matching over 8 bases. CDR3 length: 15 residues. With 0 bases clipped from V and 2 bases from J, the junction kept 3 bases outside the gene matches. In germline, CDR1 is MNHEY, CDR2 SVGAGI. The DNA of the CDR3 is TGTGCCAGCAGTTACTCCCCCGGGGGGGCCTACGAGCAGTACTTC. This translates into CASSYSPGGAYEQYF.

The CDR3 DNA is TGTGCCAGCAGGGGGCTTTTGAACACTGAAGCTTTCTTT. Protein sequence: CASRGLLNTEAFF. The rearrangement links TRBV28 to TRBJ1-1; tentatively, D is TRBD1 (5 bases). Trimming cost V 6 bases and J 0 bases, with 8 bases left between them. There are 13 residues in the CDR3. Germline CDR1 MDHEN, CDR2 SYDVKM.

This chain connects TRBV19 to TRBJ1-5; no clear D. Trimming left V 5 bases short and J 12 bases short, with 38 bases between. The CDR3 is made up of 20 amino acids. CDR1 is LNHDA and CDR2 is SQIVND in the germline V gene (reference sequence). The CDR3 nucleotides read TGTGCCAGTAGTGGGGATCGCTCGGCCAAATCAGCCCCTCGACTACTGGTCCAGCATTTT. It yields the protein CASSGDRSAKSAPRLLVQHF.

This chain connects TRBV7-6 to TRBJ1-5, with D possibly matching TRBD1 (5 bases). From germline, CDR1 is SGHVS and CDR2 FNYEAQ. The V end lost 5 bases, the J end lost 7 bases, and 12 bases lay between the germline ends. This CDR3 has 13 residues. The CDR3 here is CASSPRGGQPQHF. CDR3 bases: TGTGCCAGCAGCCCGCGCGGGGGACAGCCCCAGCATTTT.

V and J are TRBV28 and TRBJ2-7; D not resolved. CDR1 is MDHEN and CDR2 is SYDVKM in the germline V gene. Trimming shortened V by 4 bases and J by 2 bases, and 6 bases separated the two germline ends. This CDR3 is built from 12 residues. The CDR3 sequence is CASSSRAYEQYF. CDR3 bases: TGTGCCAGCAGTTCCCGGGCCTACGAGCAGTACTTC.

The V call is TRBV7-6, the J call TRBJ2-2, with D maybe TRBD2 (6 bases). V shed 5 bases and J shed 5 bases, with 12 bases lying between them. The CDR3 totals 14 residues. In germline, CDR1 is SGHVS, CDR2 FNYEAQ. The CDR3 sequence: CASSPFGLTGELFF. The CDR3 bases are TGTGCCAGCAGCCCATTCGGACTAACCGGGGAGCTGTTTTTT.

The J gene is TRBJ2-3, the V gene TRBV20-1; TRBD1 agrees at 7 bases. The V gene's germline CDR1 is DFQATT and CDR2 SNEGSKA (reference sequence). The V and J ends lost 7 bases and 4 bases, in that order; junction bases with no gene match: 2. CDR3 size: 11 residues. This CDR3 is CSGGQPDTQYF. The CDR3 DNA follows: TGCAGTGGGGGACAGCCAGATACGCAGTATTTT.

As for this clone: Germline and junction disagree at one end, which may indicate a read error. The CDR3 is CSSSIGQGKSGGNEQFF. DNA for the CDR3: TGTTCCAGCAGTATCGGACAGGGAAAGTCGGGTGGCAATGAGCAGTTCTTC. The chain carries TRBV7-9 and TRBJ2-1; TRBD1 aligns across 8 bases. From germline, CDR1 is SEHNR and CDR2 FQNEAQ (reference sequence). This CDR3 has 17 amino acids.

V and J are TRBV9 and TRBJ1-1; D is unclear. There are 15 residues in the CDR3. The germline V gene has CDR1 SGDLS and CDR2 YYNGEE. Trimming removed 2 bases from V and 5 bases from J, with 16 bases in between. For the CDR3, the DNA is TGTGCCAGCAGCGTTGGAGGACCCGAAGGGACTGAAGCTTTCTTT. Translation: CASSVGGPEGTEAFF.

V is TRBV11-2 and J is TRBJ1-2; unclear D gene. V was trimmed by 5 bases and J by 8 bases, leaving 15 bases between them. The length of the CDR3 is 13 residues. Germline V gives CDR1 SGHAT, CDR2 FQNNGV. The CDR3 region has the DNA TGTGCCAGCAGCACTATTTCGGGGTCGGGCTACACCTTC. It specifies CASSTISGSGYTF.

The sample holds one count of this clone. This chain uses TRBV7-9 with TRBJ2-4, with D possibly TRBD1 on 6 matching bases. The ends were cut back, 6 bases at V and 8 bases at J, with 17 bases in the middle. This CDR3 has 14 residues. Per the germline V gene, CDR1 is SEHNR and CDR2 is FQNEAQ (reference sequence). CDR3 amino acids: CASRPGQGFDIQYF. The CDR3 DNA is TGTGCCAGCAGGCCGGGGCAGGGGTTTGACATTCAGTACTTC.

This rearrangement joins TRBV2 to TRBJ2-7, with a weak D call TRBD1 (6 bases). V lost 3 bases, J lost 3 bases, and 15 bases lay in between. The CDR3 extends over 15 amino acids. Germline V gene sequence: CDR1 SNHLY, CDR2 FYNNEI. DNA for the CDR3: TGTGCCAGCAGTGATGGTGCAGGGGCTTACTACGAGCAGTACTTC. Protein product: CASSDGAGAYYEQYF.

The chain is built from TRBV5-6 and TRBJ1-1; D not certain. CDR3 length: 13 residues. Germline V gives CDR1 SGHDT, CDR2 YYEEEE. With 1 base removed from V and 4 bases from J, the gap between germline ends came to 8 bases. CDR3 amino acids: CASSLRSSTEAFF. CDR3 nucleotide sequence: TGTGCCAGCAGCTTGCGGAGTTCCACTGAAGCTTTCTTT.

This clone was found a few times. V is TRBV2 and J is TRBJ2-5; D is perhaps TRBD1 (5 bases). In germline, CDR1 is SNHLY, CDR2 FYNNEI. Between the trimmed V and J ends, which lost 3 bases and 0 bases, there was a span of 8 bases. CDR3 length equals 14 residues. In DNA, the CDR3 is TGTGCCAGCAGTGATAACAGGTACCAAGAGACCCAGTACTTC. Its protein is CASSDNRYQETQYF.

The chain carries TRBV7-2 and TRBJ1-1, with D unresolved. The CDR3 covers 14 residues. V lost 0 bases and J lost 11, with 16 bases in between. The germline CDR1 and CDR2 sequences are SGHTA and FQGNSA. The CDR3 bases are TGTGCCAGCAGCTTAGCGGGCGGTCCGGGGATGGCTTTCTTT. Its translation is CASSLAGGPGMAFF.

DNA for the CDR3: TGTGCCATCAGTGAGTCTAGGGGCACTGAAGCTTTCTTT. Encoded protein: CAISESRGTEAFF. The J gene is TRBJ1-1, the V gene TRBV10-3, with a weak D call TRBD1 (5 bases). The V gene lost 0 bases and the J gene lost 4 bases, with 6 bases spanning the gap. CDR3 length equals 13 residues. Per germline, CDR1 ENHRY and CDR2 SYGVKD.

This chain uses TRBV18 with TRBJ2-2; D uncertain. The CDR3 length is 16 residues. V was pared by 3 bases and J by 0 bases, with 11 bases between. The germline CDR1 and CDR2 sequences are KGHSH and LQKENI. The CDR3 sequence is CASSPTLQTNTGELFF. The CDR3 DNA reads TGTGCCAGCTCACCTACTCTGCAAACGAACACCGGGGAGCTGTTTTTT.

This sequence joins TRBV4-3 and TRBJ2-3; D is perhaps TRBD1 (5 bases). Trimming shortened V by 1 base and J by 1 base, and 12 bases separated the two germline ends. The CDR3 spans 16 residues. Germline CDR1 reads LGHNA; CDR2 reads YSLEER. CDR3 sequence reads: CASSQVVGAGTDTQYF. In DNA, the CDR3 is TGCGCCAGCAGCCAAGTCGTTGGGGCCGGCACAGATACGCAGTATTTT.

V gene TRBV28 combines with J gene TRBJ2-7; TRBD2 aligns across 8 bases. Looked up from germline, CDR1 is MDHEN and CDR2 is SYDVKM. After removal of 2 bases from V and 5 bases from J, the junction contained 8 bases not matched to a gene. This CDR3 spans 15 amino acids. CDR3 in amino acids: CASSLQRAGEHEQYF. The CDR3 DNA reads TGTGCCAGCAGTTTACAGAGAGCGGGAGAGCACGAGCAGTACTTC.

J is TRBJ1-1 and V is TRBV5-4; D is perhaps TRBD1 (5 bases). V was shortened by 4 bases and J by 4 bases, with 11 bases between the two germline ends. This CDR3 has 13 amino acids. In germline, CDR1 is SGHNT, CDR2 YYREEE (reference sequence). CDR3 loop: CASSPRGFTEAFF. The DNA for the CDR3 is TGTGCCAGCAGCCCCCGGGGGTTCACTGAAGCTTTCTTT.

The V gene is TRBV28, the J gene TRBJ1-6; the D gene is possibly TRBD1 (5 bases). Germline CDR1 is MDHEN and CDR2 is SYDVKM. The V gene lost 7 bases and the J gene lost 5 bases, with 21 bases spanning the gap. The CDR3 covers 17 residues. The CDR3 sequence is CASIFGHPSGDNSPLHF. CDR3 in DNA: TGTGCCAGCATCTTTGGACACCCGAGTGGAGATAATTCACCCCTCCACTTT.

This clone came up a few times. This chain links TRBV6-5 with TRBJ2-1; TRBD1 matches at 10 bases. CDR1 is MNHEY and CDR2 is SVGAGI in the germline V gene. This CDR3 contains 15 residues. V was clipped by 10 bases and J by 4 bases; unmatched bases: 10. The CDR3 is CATQSGTGDYNEQFF. DNA for the CDR3: TGTGCCACCCAAAGTGGGACAGGGGATTACAATGAGCAGTTCTTC.

Here the CDR3 reads CASSYRDTQYF. In nucleotides, the CDR3 is TGTGCCAGCAGTTACCGAGATACGCAGTATTTT. This chain links TRBV6-6 with TRBJ2-3; D ambiguous. V was cut by 2 bases and J by 5 bases, with 2 bases left in between. The germline CDR1 and CDR2 sequences are MNHNY and SVGAGI (reference sequence). The CDR3 has 11 amino acids.